This T cell receptor beta chain was identified during a study of T cells of healthy individuals. Each CDR3 protein gets one entry after TCRdb re-called the 5' RACE reads with MiXCR. The data show about 96,000 distinct CDR3 sequences, with 15% to 20% seen just once and approximately 5.7% held by the top ten. This clonotype was seen a few times. The length of the CDR3 is 13 residues. With 6 bases clipped from V and 5 bases from J, the junction kept 1 base outside the gene matches. This sequence joins TRBV12-3 or TRBV12-4 and TRBJ2-3, with TRBD2 matching over 11 bases. This clonotype originated in a human donor in good health. CDR3 loop: CASRGLAGDTQYF. CDR3 bases: TGTGCCAGCAGAGGACTAGCGGGAGATACGCAGTATTTT.